This T cell receptor (beta chain) was obtained from a study of T-cell reconstitution after alpha-beta-depleted transplantation in children. Notes on the study in general: When one year had passed after transplant, most T-cell counts and diversity came from newly produced T cells.

This clonotype occurred many times. The antigen is not known. The TCRbeta library incorporated unique molecular identifiers. TCRdb processed the PCR reads anew with MiXCR; each CDR3 protein has one entry. This sample carries 200,000 to 250,000 distinct CDR3 sequences, under 9.5% of them seen once, and the ten largest clones take almost 6.5%. Trimming stripped 3 bases from V and 1 base from J, with 9 bases between. Germline CDR1 reads MGHDK; CDR2 reads SYGVNS. The CDR3 length is 14 residues. The specimen comprised PBMCs, mostly from graft donor cells, sampled 180 days after TCRalphabeta/CD19-depleted stem cell transplant. This TCR was sampled from a male patient younger than 18 who had a stem cell transplant for acute lymphoblastic leukemia, so the T cells may come from the graft donor. J is TRBJ1-1 and V is TRBV25-1, with unresolved D. CDR3 in amino acids: CASSDFVRNTEAFF. The CDR3 nucleotides are TGTGCCAGCAGTGACTTCGTACGGAACACTGAAGCTTTCTTT.